The present T cell receptor (beta chain) was sequenced within a study of blood T cell repertoires in COVID-19. The germline V gene encodes CDR1 SGHTS and CDR2 YDEGEE. The CDR3 extends over 12 amino acids. V gave up 2 bases and J gave up 1 base, with 3 bases separating them. Here immunoSEQ multiplex PCR was the method, and the copy in TCRdb shows in-frame clones only, minus some. The profile shows some 350,000 clones, more than 80% of them singletons. The sequence derives from a woman younger than 45 with COVID-19, enrolled during active disease. The chain links TRBV5-8 to TRBJ1-1; D gene uncertain. The sample was peripheral blood. This chain's CDR3 is CASSFSNTEAFF. The CDR3 DNA reads as TGTGCCAGCAGCTTCTCGAACACTGAAGCTTTCTTT.